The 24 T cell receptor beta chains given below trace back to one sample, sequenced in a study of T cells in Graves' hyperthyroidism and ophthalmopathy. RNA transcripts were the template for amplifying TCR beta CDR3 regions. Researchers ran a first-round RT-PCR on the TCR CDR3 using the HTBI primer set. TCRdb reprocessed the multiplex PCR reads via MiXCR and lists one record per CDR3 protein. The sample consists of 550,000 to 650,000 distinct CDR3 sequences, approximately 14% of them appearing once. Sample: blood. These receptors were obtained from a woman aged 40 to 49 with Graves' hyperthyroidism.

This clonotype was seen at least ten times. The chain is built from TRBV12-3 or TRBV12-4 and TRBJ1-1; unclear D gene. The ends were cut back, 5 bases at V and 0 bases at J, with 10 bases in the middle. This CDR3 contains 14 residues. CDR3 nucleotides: TGTGCCAGCAGTCCCCTAACAGTGAACACTGAAGCTTTCTTT. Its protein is CASSPLTVNTEAFF.

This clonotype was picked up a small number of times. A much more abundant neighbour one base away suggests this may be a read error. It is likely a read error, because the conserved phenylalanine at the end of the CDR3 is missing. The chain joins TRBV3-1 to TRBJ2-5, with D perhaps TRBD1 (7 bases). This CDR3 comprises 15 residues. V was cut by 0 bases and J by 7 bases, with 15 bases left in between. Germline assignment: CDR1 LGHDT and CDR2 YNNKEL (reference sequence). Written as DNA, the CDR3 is TGTGCCAGCAGCCAAGAGCGGGGACAGTTTTGGACCCAGTACCTC. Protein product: CASSQERGQFWTQYL.

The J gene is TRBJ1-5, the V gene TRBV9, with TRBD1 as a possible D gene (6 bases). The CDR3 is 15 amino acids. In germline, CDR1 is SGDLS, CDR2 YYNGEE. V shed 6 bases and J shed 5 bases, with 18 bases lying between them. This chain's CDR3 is CASNQQGGYDQPQHF. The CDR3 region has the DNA TGTGCCAGCAACCAACAGGGTGGGTATGATCAGCCCCAGCATTTT. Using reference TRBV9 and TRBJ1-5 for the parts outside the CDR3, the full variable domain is DSGVTQTPKHLITATGQRVTLRCSPRSGDLSVYWYQQSLDQGLQFLIQYYNGEERAKGNILERFSAQQFPDLHSELNLSSLELGDSALYFCASNQQGGYDQPQHFGDGTRLSIL.

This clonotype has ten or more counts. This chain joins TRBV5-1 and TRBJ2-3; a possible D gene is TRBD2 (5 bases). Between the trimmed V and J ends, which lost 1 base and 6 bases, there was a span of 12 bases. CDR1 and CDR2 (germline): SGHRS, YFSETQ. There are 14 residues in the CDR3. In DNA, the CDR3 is TGCGCCAGCAGCTTGAGGGAGAGTCCGGATACGCAGTATTTT. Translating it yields CASSLRESPDTQYF.

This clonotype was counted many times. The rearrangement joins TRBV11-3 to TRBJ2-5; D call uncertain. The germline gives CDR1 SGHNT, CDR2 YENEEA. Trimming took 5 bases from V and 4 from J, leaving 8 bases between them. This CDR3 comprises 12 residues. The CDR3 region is CASSVLGETQYF. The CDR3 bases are TGTGCCAGCAGCGTCCTGGGAGAGACCCAGTACTTC.

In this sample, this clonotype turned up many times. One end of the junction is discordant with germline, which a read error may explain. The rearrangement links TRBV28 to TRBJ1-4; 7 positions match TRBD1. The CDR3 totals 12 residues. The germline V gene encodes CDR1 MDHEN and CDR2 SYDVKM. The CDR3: CASGTVNEKLFF. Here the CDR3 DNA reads TGCGCCTCAGGGACAGTGAATGAAAAACTGTTTTTT.

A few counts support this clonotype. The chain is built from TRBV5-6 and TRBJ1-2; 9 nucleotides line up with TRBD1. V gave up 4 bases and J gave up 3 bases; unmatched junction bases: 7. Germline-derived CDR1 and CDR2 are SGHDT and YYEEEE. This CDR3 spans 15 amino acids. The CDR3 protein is CASSGDRAWDYGYTF. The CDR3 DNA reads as TGTGCCAGCAGCGGGGACAGGGCTTGGGACTATGGCTACACCTTC.

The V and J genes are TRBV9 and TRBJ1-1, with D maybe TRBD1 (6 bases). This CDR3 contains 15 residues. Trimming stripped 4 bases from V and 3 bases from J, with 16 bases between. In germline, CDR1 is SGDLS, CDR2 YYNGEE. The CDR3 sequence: CASSLTGLGHTEAFF. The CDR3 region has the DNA TGTGCCAGCAGCTTGACAGGCCTCGGTCACACTGAAGCTTTCTTT.

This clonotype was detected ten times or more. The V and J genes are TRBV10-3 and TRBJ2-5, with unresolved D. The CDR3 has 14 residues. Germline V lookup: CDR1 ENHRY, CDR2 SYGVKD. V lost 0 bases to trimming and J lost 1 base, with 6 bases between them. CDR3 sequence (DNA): TGTGCCATCAGTGAGTCGATAGGCCAAGAGACCCAGTACTTC. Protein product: CAISESIGQETQYF.

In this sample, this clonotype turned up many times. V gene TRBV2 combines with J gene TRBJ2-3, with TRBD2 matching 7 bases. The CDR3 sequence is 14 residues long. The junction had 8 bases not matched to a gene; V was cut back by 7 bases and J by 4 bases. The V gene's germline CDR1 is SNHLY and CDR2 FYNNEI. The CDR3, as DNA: TGTGCCAGCAAGGCGGGGAGGGGTGCAGATACGCAGTATTTT. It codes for CASKAGRGADTQYF.

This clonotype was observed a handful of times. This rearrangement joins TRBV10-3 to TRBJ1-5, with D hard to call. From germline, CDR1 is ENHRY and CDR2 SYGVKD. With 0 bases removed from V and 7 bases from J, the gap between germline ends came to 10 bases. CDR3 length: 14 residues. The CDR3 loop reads CAISESRNRQPQHF. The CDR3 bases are TGTGCCATCAGTGAGTCAAGGAATCGGCAGCCCCAGCATTTT.

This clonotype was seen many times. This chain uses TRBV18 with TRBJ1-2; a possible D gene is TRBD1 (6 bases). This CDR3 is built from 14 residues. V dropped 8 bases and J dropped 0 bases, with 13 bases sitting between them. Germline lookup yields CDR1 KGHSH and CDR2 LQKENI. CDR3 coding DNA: TGTGCCAGCAACGGACAGCAAACTAACTATGGCTACACCTTC. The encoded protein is CASNGQQTNYGYTF.

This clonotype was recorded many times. The CDR3 bases are TGCAGTGCTAGAGACAGCGACTCTGGGGCCAACGTCCTGACTTTC. This translates into CSARDSDSGANVLTF. The chain recombines TRBV20-1 with TRBJ2-6; D is unclear. Trimming removed 0 bases from V and 0 bases from J, with 6 bases in between. This CDR3 is 15 amino acids long. Germline V gives CDR1 DFQATT, CDR2 SNEGSKA (reference sequence).

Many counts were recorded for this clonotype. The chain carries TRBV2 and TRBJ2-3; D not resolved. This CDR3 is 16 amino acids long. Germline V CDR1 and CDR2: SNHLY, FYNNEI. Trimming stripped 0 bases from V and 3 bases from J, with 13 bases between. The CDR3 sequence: CASSEARWSETDTQYF. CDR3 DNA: TGTGCCAGCAGTGAAGCTCGGTGGAGCGAGACAGATACGCAGTATTTT. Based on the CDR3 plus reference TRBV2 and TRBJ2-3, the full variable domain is EPEVTQTPSHQVTQMGQEVILRCVPISNHLYFYWYRQILGQKVEFLVSFYNNEISEKSEIFDDQFSVERPDGSNFTLKIRSTKLEDSAMYFCASSEARWSETDTQYFGPGTRLTVL.

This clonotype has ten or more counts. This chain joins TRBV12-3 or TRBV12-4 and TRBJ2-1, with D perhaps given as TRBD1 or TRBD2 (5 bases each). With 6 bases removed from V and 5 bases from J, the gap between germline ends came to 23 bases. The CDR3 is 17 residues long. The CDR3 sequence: CASSVLGKTWDHNEQFF. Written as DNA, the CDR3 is TGTGCCAGCAGCGTACTCGGAAAAACGTGGGACCACAATGAGCAGTTCTTC.

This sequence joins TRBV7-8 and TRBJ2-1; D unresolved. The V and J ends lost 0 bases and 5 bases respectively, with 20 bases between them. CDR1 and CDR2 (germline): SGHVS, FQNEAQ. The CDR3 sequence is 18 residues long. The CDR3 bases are TGTGCCAGCAGCTTAGCCCCAAGCCCGGTATTGGTGGACAATGAGCAGTTCTTC. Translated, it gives CASSLAPSPVLVDNEQFF.

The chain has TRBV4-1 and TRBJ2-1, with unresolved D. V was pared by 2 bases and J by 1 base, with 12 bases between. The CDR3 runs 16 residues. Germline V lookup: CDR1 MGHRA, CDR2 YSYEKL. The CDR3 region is CASSQRSFSSYNEQFF. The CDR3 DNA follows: TGCGCCAGCAGCCAAAGGAGTTTTTCTTCCTACAATGAGCAGTTCTTC.

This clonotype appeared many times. The chain's CDR3 is CASSPVTTGLSLEQYF. The CDR3 nucleotides are TGTGCCAGCAGTCCCGTCACGACAGGGTTATCTCTCGAGCAGTACTTC. The gene calls are TRBV27 and TRBJ2-7; 7 bases map to TRBD1. The germline gives CDR1 MNHEY, CDR2 SMNVEV (reference sequence). V shed 5 bases, J shed 6 bases, and the junction held 16 bases outside the gene matches. The CDR3 runs to 16 residues.

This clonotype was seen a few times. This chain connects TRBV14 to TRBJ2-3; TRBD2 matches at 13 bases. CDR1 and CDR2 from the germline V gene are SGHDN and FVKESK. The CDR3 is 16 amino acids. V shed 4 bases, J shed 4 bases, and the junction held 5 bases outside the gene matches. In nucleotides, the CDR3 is TGTGCCAGCAGCCGACGGACTAGCGGGGGAGCAGATACGCAGTATTTT. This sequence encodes CASSRRTSGGADTQYF.

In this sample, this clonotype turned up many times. The chain's CDR3 is CASSFLDQPQHF. Written as DNA, the CDR3 is TGTGCCAGCAGCTTTCTAGACCAGCCCCAGCATTTT. The chain uses TRBV5-5 and TRBJ1-5, with D unresolved. V gave up 2 bases and J gave up 7 bases, with 7 bases separating them. This CDR3 contains 12 residues. Germline values: CDR1 SGHKS, CDR2 YYEKEE (reference sequence).

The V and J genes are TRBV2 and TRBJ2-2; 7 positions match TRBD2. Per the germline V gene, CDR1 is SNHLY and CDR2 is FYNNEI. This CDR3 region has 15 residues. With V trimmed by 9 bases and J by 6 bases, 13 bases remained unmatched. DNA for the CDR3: TGTGCCAGTCGGATGGTGGGAGGGCCTTCCGGGGAGCTGTTTTTT. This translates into CASRMVGGPSGELFF.

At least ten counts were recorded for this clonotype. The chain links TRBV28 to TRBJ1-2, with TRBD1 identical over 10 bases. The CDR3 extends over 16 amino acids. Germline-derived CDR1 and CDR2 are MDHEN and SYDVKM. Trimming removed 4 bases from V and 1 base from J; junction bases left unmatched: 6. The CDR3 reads CASSSGQGRDNYGYTF. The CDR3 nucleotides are TGTGCCAGCAGTTCGGGACAGGGGCGTGATAACTATGGCTACACCTTC.

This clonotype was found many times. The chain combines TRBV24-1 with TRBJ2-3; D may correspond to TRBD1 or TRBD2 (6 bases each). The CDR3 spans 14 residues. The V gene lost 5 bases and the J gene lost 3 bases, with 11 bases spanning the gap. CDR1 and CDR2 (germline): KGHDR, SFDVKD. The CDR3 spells CATSGRGVTDTQYF. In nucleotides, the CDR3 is TGTGCCACCAGTGGTAGGGGGGTAACAGATACGCAGTATTTT.

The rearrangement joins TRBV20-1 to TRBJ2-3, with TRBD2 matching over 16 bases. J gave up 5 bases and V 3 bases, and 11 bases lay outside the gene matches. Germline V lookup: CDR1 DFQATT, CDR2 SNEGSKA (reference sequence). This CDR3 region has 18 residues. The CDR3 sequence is CSARGLAGGPSSQDTQYF. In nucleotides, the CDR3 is TGCAGTGCTAGGGGACTAGCGGGAGGGCCGTCTTCGCAAGATACGCAGTATTTT.